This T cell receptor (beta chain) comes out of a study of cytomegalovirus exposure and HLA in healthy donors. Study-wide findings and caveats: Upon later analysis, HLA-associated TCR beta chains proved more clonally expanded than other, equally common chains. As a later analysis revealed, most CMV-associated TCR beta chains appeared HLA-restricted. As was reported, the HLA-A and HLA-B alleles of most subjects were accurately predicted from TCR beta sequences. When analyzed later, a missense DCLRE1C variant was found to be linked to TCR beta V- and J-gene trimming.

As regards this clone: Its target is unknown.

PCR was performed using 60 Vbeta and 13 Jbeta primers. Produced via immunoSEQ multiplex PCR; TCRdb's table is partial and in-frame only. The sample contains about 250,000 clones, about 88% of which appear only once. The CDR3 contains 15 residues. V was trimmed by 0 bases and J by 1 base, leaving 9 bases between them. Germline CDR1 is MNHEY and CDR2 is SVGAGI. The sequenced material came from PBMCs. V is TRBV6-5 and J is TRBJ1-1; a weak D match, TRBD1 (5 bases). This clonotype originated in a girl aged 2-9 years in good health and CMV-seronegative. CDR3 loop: CASSYSYGGNTEAFF. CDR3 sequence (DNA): TGTGCCAGCAGTTACTCCTACGGGGGGAACACTGAAGCTTTCTTT.